In this sample, the clone carrying this T cell receptor (beta chain) turned up a few times. The target antigen is unknown. This sample is part of a study of cytomegalovirus exposure and HLA in healthy donors. Study results and limitations: The authors enumerated around 150 TCR beta chains as linked to cytomegalovirus.

Regarding donors, all were healthy bone marrow donors. While unrecorded immune exposures were likely, the donors were nominally healthy when sampled. Both 60 Vbeta primers and 13 Jbeta primers went into the PCR. TCRdb keeps only in-frame clones here, not all; method: immunoSEQ multiplex PCR. The table shows roughly 170,000 clones, with 78% occurring only once. This TCR came from a woman aged 45-65 years in good health and CMV-seropositive. Specimen: PBMCs.

CDR3 amino acids: CASMSEKLFF. CDR3 bases: TGTGCCAGCATGTCGGAAAAACTGTTTTTT. The chain links TRBV28 to TRBJ1-4; D remains unclear. This CDR3 contains 10 residues. V was pared by 7 bases and J by 8 bases, with 5 bases between. From germline, CDR1 is MDHEN and CDR2 SYDVKM. The full variable domain, its missing parts supplied by reference TRBV28 and TRBJ1-4, is DVKVTQSSRYLVKRTGEKVFLECVQDMDHENMFWYRQDPGLGLRLIYFSYDVKMKEKGDIPEGYSVSREKKERFSLILESASTNQTSMYLCASMSEKLFFGSGTQLSVL.